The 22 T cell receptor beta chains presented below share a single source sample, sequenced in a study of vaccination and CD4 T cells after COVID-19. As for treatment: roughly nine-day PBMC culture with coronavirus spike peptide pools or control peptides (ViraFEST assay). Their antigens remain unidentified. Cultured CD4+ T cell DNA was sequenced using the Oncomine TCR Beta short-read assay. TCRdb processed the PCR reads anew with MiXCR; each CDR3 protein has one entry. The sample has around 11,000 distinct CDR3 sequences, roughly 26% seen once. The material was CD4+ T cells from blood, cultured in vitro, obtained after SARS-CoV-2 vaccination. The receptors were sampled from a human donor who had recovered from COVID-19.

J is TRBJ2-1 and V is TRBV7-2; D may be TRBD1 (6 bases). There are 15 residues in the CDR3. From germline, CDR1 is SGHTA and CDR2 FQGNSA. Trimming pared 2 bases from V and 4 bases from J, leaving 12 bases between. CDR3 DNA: TGTGCCAGCAGCTTAAGAGCACAGGGTTACAATGAGCAGTTCTTC. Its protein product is CASSLRAQGYNEQFF.

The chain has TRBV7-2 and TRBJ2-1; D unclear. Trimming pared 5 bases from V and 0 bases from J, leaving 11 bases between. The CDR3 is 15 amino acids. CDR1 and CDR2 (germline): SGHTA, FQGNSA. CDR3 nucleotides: TGTGCCAGCAGCGCCGGGCGCCTCTCCTACAATGAGCAGTTCTTC. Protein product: CASSAGRLSYNEQFF.

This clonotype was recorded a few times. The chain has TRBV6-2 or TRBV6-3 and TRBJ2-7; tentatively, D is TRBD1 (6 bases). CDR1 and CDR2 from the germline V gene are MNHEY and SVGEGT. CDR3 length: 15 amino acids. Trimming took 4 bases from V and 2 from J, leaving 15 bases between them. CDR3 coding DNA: TGTGCCAGCAGTTCAGACAGGCCAGGGGCCTACGAGCAGTACTTC. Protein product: CASSSDRPGAYEQYF.

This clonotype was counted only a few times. The CDR3 DNA reads as TGTGCCAGCAGCCGGGACAACTATGGCTACACCTTC. Encoded protein: CASSRDNYGYTF. The genes are TRBV11-3 and TRBJ1-2; D perhaps matches TRBD1 (5 bases). Trimming took 5 bases from V and 2 from J, leaving 6 bases between them. CDR3 size: 12 residues. CDR1 is SGHNT and CDR2 is YENEEA in the germline V gene.

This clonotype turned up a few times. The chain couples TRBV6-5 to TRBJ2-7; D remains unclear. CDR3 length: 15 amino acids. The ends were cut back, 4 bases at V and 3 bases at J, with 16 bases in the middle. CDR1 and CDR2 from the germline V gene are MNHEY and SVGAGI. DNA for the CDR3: TGTGCCAGCAGTTCCCCCGACATGTTAGACTACGAGCAGTACTTC. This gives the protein CASSSPDMLDYEQYF.

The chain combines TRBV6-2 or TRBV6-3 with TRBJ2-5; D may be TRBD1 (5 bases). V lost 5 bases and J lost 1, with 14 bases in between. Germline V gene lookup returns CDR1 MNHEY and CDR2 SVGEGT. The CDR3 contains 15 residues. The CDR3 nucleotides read TGTGCCAGCAGTCGTACTGGACACCCCCAAGAGACCCAGTACTTC. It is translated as CASSRTGHPQETQYF.

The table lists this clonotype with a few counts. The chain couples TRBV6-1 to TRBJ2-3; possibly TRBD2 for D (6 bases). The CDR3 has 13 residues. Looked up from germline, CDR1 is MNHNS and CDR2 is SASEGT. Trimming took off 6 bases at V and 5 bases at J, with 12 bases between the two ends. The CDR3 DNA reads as TGTGCCAGCAGACCGAGACTAGGAGATACGCAGTATTTT. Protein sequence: CASRPRLGDTQYF.

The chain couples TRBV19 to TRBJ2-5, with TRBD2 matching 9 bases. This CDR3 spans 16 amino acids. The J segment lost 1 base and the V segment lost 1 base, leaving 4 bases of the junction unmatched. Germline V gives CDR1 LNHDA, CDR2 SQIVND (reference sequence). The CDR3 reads CASSIGGGRAQETQYF. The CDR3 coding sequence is TGTGCCAGTAGTATAGGGGGCGGGAGGGCCCAAGAGACCCAGTACTTC.

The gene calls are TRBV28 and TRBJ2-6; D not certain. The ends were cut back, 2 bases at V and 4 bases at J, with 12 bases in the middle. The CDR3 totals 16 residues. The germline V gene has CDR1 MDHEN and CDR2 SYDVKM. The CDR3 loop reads CASSLRLLVGANVLTF. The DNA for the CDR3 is TGTGCCAGCAGTTTACGCCTCCTAGTCGGGGCCAACGTCCTGACTTTC.

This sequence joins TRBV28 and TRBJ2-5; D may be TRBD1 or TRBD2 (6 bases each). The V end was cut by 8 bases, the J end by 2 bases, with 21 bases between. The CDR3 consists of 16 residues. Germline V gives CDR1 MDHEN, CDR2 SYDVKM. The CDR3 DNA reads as TGTGCCAGCGCCGGGCTGGGGGGCGCGTGGCAAGAGACCCAGTACTTC. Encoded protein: CASAGLGGAWQETQYF.

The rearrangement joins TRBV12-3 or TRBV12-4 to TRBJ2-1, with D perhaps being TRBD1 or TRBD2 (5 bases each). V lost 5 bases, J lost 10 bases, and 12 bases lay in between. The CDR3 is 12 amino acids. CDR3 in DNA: TGTGCCAGCAGTGCCCGGGGCACCGAGCAGTTCTTC. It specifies CASSARGTEQFF.

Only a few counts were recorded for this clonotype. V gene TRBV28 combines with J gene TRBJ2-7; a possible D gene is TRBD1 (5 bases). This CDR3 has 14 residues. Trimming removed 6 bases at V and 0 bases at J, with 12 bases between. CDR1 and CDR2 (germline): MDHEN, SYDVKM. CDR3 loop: CASRAQESSYEQYF. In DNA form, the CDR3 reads TGTGCCAGCAGAGCACAGGAAAGCTCCTACGAGCAGTACTTC.

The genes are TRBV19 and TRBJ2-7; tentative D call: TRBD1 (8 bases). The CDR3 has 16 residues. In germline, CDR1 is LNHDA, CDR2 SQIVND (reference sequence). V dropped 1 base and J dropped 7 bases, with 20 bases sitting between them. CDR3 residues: CASSIGGQATGGEQYF. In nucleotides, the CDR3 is TGTGCCAGTAGTATAGGGGGACAGGCAACGGGGGGAGAGCAGTACTTC.

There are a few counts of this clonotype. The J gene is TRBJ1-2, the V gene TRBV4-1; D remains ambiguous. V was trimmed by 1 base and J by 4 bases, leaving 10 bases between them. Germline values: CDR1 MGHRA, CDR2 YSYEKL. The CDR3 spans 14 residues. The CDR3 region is CASSQVGNPYGYTF. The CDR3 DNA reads TGCGCCAGCAGCCAAGTTGGCAACCCCTATGGCTACACCTTC.

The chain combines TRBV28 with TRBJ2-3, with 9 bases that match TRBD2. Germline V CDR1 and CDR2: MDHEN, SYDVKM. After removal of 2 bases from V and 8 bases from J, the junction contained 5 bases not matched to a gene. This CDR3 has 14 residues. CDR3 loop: CASSLRAGGGTQYF. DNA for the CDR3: TGTGCCAGCAGTTTAAGAGCGGGGGGAGGTACGCAGTATTTT. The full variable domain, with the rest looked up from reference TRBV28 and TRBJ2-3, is DVKVTQSSRYLVKRTGEKVFLECVQDMDHENMFWYRQDPGLGLRLIYFSYDVKMKEKGDIPEGYSVSREKKERFSLILESASTNQTSMYLCASSLRAGGGTQYFGPGTRLTVL.

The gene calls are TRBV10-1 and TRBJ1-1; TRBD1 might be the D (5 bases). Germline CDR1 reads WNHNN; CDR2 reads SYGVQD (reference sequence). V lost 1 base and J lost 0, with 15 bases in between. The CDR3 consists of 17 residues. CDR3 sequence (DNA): TGCGCCAGCAGTGAGTATCAGGGAGACATTTTGAACACTGAAGCTTTCTTT. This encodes CASSEYQGDILNTEAFF.

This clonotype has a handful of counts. As DNA, the CDR3 is TGCAGTGCCCGGGGACAGGCCTATGGCTACACCTTC. Translating it yields CSARGQAYGYTF. V gene TRBV20-1 combines with J gene TRBJ1-2; the match to TRBD1 covers 8 bases. The CDR3 is 12 residues long. In germline, CDR1 is DFQATT, CDR2 SNEGSKA (reference sequence). V gave up 6 bases and J gave up 4 bases; unmatched junction bases: 4.

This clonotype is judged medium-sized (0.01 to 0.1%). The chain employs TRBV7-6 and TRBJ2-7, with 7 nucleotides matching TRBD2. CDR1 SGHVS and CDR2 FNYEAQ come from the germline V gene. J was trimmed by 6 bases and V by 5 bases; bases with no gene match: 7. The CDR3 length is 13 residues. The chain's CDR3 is CASSAGTIGEQYF. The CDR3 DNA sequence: TGTGCCAGCAGCGCCGGGACTATTGGCGAGCAGTACTTC.

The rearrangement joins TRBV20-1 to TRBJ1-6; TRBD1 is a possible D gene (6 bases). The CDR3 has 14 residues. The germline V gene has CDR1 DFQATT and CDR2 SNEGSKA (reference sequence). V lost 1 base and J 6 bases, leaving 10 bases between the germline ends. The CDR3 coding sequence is TGCAGTGCTAGAGGAGGGGGTTTTAATTCACCCCTCCACTTT. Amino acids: CSARGGGFNSPLHF.

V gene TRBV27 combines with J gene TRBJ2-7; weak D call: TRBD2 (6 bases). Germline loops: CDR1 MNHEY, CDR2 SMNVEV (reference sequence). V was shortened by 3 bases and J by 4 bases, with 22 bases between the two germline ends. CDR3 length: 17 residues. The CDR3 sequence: CASSFSALPDGSYEQYF. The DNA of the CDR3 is TGTGCCAGCAGTTTTTCCGCCTTACCGGACGGGAGTTACGAGCAGTACTTC.

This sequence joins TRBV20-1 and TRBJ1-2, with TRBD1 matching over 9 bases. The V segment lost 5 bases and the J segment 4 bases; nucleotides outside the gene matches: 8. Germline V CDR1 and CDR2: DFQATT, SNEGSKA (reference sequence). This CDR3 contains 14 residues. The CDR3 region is CSARTGEITYGYTF. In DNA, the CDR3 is TGCAGTGCTCGGACAGGGGAAATCACCTATGGCTACACCTTC.

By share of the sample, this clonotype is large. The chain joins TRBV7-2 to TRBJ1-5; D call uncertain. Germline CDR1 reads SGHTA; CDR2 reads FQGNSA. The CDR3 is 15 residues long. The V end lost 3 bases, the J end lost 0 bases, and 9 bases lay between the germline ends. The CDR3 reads CASSLRAYSNQPQHF. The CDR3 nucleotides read TGTGCCAGCAGCTTGAGGGCCTATAGCAATCAGCCCCAGCATTTT.